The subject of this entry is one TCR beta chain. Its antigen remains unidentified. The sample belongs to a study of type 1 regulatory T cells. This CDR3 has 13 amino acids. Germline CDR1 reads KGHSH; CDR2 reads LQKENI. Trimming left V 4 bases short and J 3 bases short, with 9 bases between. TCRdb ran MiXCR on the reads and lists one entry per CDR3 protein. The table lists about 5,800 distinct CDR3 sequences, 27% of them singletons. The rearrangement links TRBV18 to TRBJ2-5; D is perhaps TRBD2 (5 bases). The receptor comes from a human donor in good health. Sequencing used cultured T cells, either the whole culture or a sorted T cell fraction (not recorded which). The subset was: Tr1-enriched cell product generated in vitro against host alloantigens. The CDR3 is CASSRGVEETQYF. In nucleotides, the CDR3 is TGTGCCAGCTCACGGGGAGTTGAAGAGACCCAGTACTTC.